This paragraph covers one T cell receptor beta chain sequence. Its specificity is not known. The sample is drawn from a study of cytomegalovirus exposure and HLA in healthy donors. Study outcomes and limitations: TCR beta chains numbering roughly 150 were designated cytomegalovirus-associated. TCR beta V- and J-gene trimming, according to a later analysis, was linked to a missense DCLRE1C variant.

60 Vbeta and 13 Jbeta primers were used in PCR. Repertoires were generated with immunoSEQ multiplex PCR, while TCRdb's copy carries only in-frame clones and drops some. The sample table sets out under 150,000 clones. Looked up from germline, CDR1 is KGHSH and CDR2 is LQKENI. V was trimmed by 3 bases and J by 0 bases, leaving 11 bases between them. The CDR3 runs 15 residues. J is TRBJ2-5 and V is TRBV18, with D unresolved. The sequence was obtained from a man aged 35-49 years in good health and CMV-seronegative. The sequencing sample was made of PBMCs. CDR3 DNA sequence: TGTGCCAGCTCACCTGAGGCCTGGTACCAAGAGACCCAGTACTTC. Residues: CASSPEAWYQETQYF.